This T cell receptor (beta chain) appears in the sequencing data of a study of control samples from healthy donors and cancer patients. This clone has just one count. Sequenced by immunoSEQ multiplex PCR; TCRdb stores in-frame clones only, minus some. The repertoire holds about 170,000 clones, with roughly 95% as singletons. The germline CDR1 and CDR2 sequences are LNHDA and SQIVND (reference sequence). The CDR3 length is 15 residues. Trimming took off 1 base at V and 6 bases at J, with 14 bases between the two ends. The J gene is TRBJ2-3, the V gene TRBV19, with D perhaps TRBD2 (6 bases). The sample was blood. The source is a woman in her fifties or sixties in good health. The CDR3 here is CASSIGGRTPDTQYF. The CDR3 DNA reads TGTGCCAGTAGTATAGGGGGGAGGACTCCCGATACGCAGTATTTT.